What follows describes a single T cell receptor (beta chain). The target antigen is unknown. The germline V gene encodes CDR1 SGDLS and CDR2 YYNGEE. Losses at the gene ends were 0 bases for V and 0 bases for J; bases not matched to a gene: 2. The CDR3 sequence is 16 residues long. The data derive from a study of PD-L1 blockade in urothelial cancer. As for the study in general: The median T cell count in blood samples was around 150,000. The study's findings and limits: Lower pretreatment blood TCR clonality, under the median, predicted better survival, researchers reported.

Clones were sequenced by immunoSEQ multiplex PCR, and TCRdb holds only the in-frame ones, with some missing. The repertoire holds about 110,000 clones, about 91% seen once, with 3% to 4.5% in the top ten. Indicated time point: peripheral blood 6 weeks after treatment start. The TCR sequence derives from a man between 60 and 75 years old with urothelial cancer. The chain employs TRBV9 and TRBJ1-2, with 10 bases that match TRBD1. The material was PBMCs, obtained around atezolizumab (anti-PD-L1) treatment. CDR3 protein: CASSVGGQGSNYGYTF. In DNA form, the CDR3 reads TGTGCCAGCAGCGTAGGGGGACAGGGGTCTAACTATGGCTACACCTTC.